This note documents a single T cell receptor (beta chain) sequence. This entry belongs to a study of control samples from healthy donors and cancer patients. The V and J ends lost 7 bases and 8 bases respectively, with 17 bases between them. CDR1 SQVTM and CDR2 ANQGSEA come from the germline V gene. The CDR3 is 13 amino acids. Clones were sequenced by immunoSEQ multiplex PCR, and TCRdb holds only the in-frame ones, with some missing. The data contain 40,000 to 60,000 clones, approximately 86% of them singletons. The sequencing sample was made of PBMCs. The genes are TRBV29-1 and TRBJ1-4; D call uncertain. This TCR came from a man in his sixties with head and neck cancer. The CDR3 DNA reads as TGCAGCGCCCCAGGCCCAGAAGGGGAAAAACTGTTTTTT. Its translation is CSAPGPEGEKLFF.